This TCR beta chain was captured by sequencing in a study of blood T cell repertoires in COVID-19. For the study at large: Collection of acute and convalescent COVID-19 samples took place in the United States, Italy and Spain. Nucleic acid was either cDNA or gDNA, and it came from T cells, B-cell-depleted T cells, or PBMCs.

In the authors' methods: Estimated nucleated cell counts came from reference gene primer amplification. Data came from immunoSEQ multiplex PCR; TCRdb stores just in-frame clones and leaves some out. That table furnishes V, J and clone size, whereas the DNA furnished D and trimming. The sample holds around 69,000 clones; 80% to 85% are singletons and the top ten take less than 2%. This TCR was recovered from an older woman with acute or convalescent COVID-19. Material for sequencing was peripheral blood.

CDR3 region: CASSRSGQGIIYGYTF. The CDR3 DNA sequence: TGTGCCAGCAGCCGCTCGGGACAGGGCATAATCTATGGCTACACCTTC. The chain uses TRBV7-9 and TRBJ1-2; the match to TRBD1 covers 9 bases. Germline assignment: CDR1 SEHNR and CDR2 FQNEAQ (reference sequence). The CDR3 has 16 residues. With V trimmed by 5 bases and J by 4 bases, 11 bases remained unmatched.